The 31 T cell receptor beta chains presented below share a single source sample, sequenced in a study of PD-L1 blockade in urothelial cancer. Profiled with immunoSEQ multiplex PCR; TCRdb holds only in-frame clones, not every one. Of about 30,000 clones listed, 70% to 90% are singletons. As to time point: peripheral blood 6 weeks after treatment start. The material was PBMCs, obtained around atezolizumab (anti-PD-L1) treatment. These receptors were obtained from a man older than 75 with urothelial cancer.

This CDR3 reads CAIRGTSGPGELFF. The CDR3 region has the DNA TGTGCCATCAGGGGGACTAGCGGGCCCGGGGAGCTGTTTTTT. This chain uses TRBV10-3 with TRBJ2-2; TRBD2 aligns across 12 bases. CDR1 is ENHRY and CDR2 is SYGVKD in the germline V gene. V dropped 6 bases and J dropped 6; count of bases not matched to a gene: 2. The CDR3 contains 14 residues.

The V and J genes are TRBV28 and TRBJ2-5; 9 positions match TRBD1. From germline, CDR1 is MDHEN and CDR2 SYDVKM. This CDR3 has 20 residues. Trimming removed 2 bases from V and 5 bases from J; junction bases left unmatched: 21. In nucleotides, the CDR3 is TGTGCCAGCAGTTTAAGCGGCATGAGGGGACAGGGAATATTGAGGGAGACCCAGTACTTC. Protein sequence: CASSLSGMRGQGILRETQYF.

In DNA, the CDR3 is TGTGCCAGCAGCTTGGTCGGTAGCGGGAGGGGAAACATTCAGTACTTC. Translation: CASSLVGSGRGNIQYF. The chain recombines TRBV5-8 with TRBJ2-4, with TRBD2 identical over 11 bases. V shed 0 bases, J shed 6 bases, and the junction held 5 bases outside the gene matches. CDR3 length: 16 residues. Germline loops: CDR1 SGHTS, CDR2 YDEGEE.

The table lists this clone with a count of one. The gene calls are TRBV20-1 and TRBJ1-2; no clear D gene. Trimming pared 8 bases from V and 1 base from J, leaving 8 bases between. CDR3 length: 11 amino acids. Germline CDR1 is DFQATT and CDR2 is SNEGSKA (reference sequence). The CDR3 DNA reads as TGCAGTACCGGGAGTAACTATGGCTACACCTTC. This translates into CSTGSNYGYTF.

V gene TRBV4-2 combines with J gene TRBJ2-1, with 10 bases aligning to TRBD2. Germline trimming cut 0 bases from V and 8 bases from J; bases unmatched to any gene: 7. The CDR3 contains 16 residues. Germline V gives CDR1 LGHNA, CDR2 YNFKEQ. This chain's CDR3 is CASSQDQTSGVDEQFF. The DNA of the CDR3 is TGTGCCAGCAGCCAAGATCAAACTAGCGGGGTGGATGAGCAGTTCTTC.

This clone qualifies as medium-sized. The V call is TRBV6-4, the J call TRBJ2-1, with 9 positions matching TRBD2. The CDR3 totals 14 residues. Germline V lookup: CDR1 MRHNA, CDR2 SNTAGT. Losses at the gene ends were 5 bases for V and 5 bases for J; bases not matched to a gene: 4. This chain's CDR3 is CASSSGLAHNEQFF. The CDR3 DNA follows: TGTGCCAGCAGTTCGGGACTAGCCCACAATGAGCAGTTCTTC.

This clone has more than one count but fewer than ten. The chain employs TRBV2 and TRBJ1-1; 7 positions match TRBD1. The CDR3 contains 16 residues. CDR1 is SNHLY and CDR2 is FYNNEI in the germline V gene. V lost 1 base and J lost 4; bases outside the gene matches: 9. CDR3 amino acids: CASSEGQGWGGTEAFF. The CDR3 DNA reads TGTGCCAGCAGTGAAGGACAGGGATGGGGCGGCACTGAAGCTTTCTTT.

The chain joins TRBV5-1 to TRBJ2-5, with 10 bases matching TRBD2. The CDR3 has 14 amino acids. V was clipped by 3 bases and J by 7 bases; unmatched bases: 6. Germline CDR1 and CDR2: SGHRS and YFSETQ. CDR3 in amino acids: CASSSGTSEGTQYF. CDR3 DNA: TGCGCCAGCAGCTCAGGGACTAGCGAAGGGACCCAGTACTTC.

The chain has TRBV7-9 and TRBJ2-7; possibly TRBD2 for D (6 bases). Germline CDR1 and CDR2: SEHNR and FQNEAQ (reference sequence). V was clipped by 6 bases and J by 7 bases, with 19 bases between them. The CDR3 contains 14 residues. The CDR3: CASSGGLTVGEQYF. CDR3 coding DNA: TGTGCCAGCAGTGGGGGACTCACGGTGGGGGAGCAGTACTTC.

The rearrangement joins TRBV7-9 to TRBJ2-1, with TRBD2 matching over 10 bases. Germline V gives CDR1 SEHNR, CDR2 FQNEAQ (reference sequence). There are 17 residues in the CDR3. The ends lost 5 bases at V and 1 base at J; junction bases unmatched: 8. The CDR3 sequence is CASSLIGLAESYNEQFF. DNA for the CDR3: TGTGCCAGCAGCCTTATCGGACTAGCGGAATCCTACAATGAGCAGTTCTTC.

The chain uses TRBV19 and TRBJ2-7; weak D call: TRBD2 (5 bases). V lost 3 bases and J 1 base, leaving 7 bases between the germline ends. CDR1 and CDR2 (germline): LNHDA, SQIVND (reference sequence). This CDR3 comprises 13 residues. CDR3 nucleotides: TGTGCCAGTAGTATTCAGCGGTCCTACGAGCAGTACTTC. This encodes CASSIQRSYEQYF.

The chain joins TRBV7-9 to TRBJ2-5, with 9 bases fitting TRBD1. V shed 3 bases and J 4 bases; nucleotides not matched to a gene: 3. Looked up from germline, CDR1 is SEHNR and CDR2 is FQNEAQ (reference sequence). This CDR3 region has 14 residues. In DNA, the CDR3 is TGTGCCAGCAGCTTGACAGGGGGAGGAGAGACCCAGTACTTC. It is translated as CASSLTGGGETQYF.

This clone is a singleton in its sample. The CDR3 nucleotides are TGTGCCAGTGGACTCCTCTCTGGGGCCAACGTCCTGACTTTC. Encoded protein: CASGLLSGANVLTF. This sequence joins TRBV28 and TRBJ2-6, with D perhaps TRBD2 (5 bases). CDR1 and CDR2 (germline): MDHEN, SYDVKM. This CDR3 comprises 14 residues. Trimming took 9 bases from V and 0 from J, leaving 9 bases between them.

This clone came up a few times. The chain joins TRBV2 to TRBJ2-7, with D perhaps TRBD1 (8 bases). The CDR3 runs 14 residues. The germline CDR1 and CDR2 sequences are SNHLY and FYNNEI. Trimming left V 7 bases short and J 7 bases short, with 20 bases between. The CDR3 DNA follows: TGTGCCAGCATAAGGACAGGGAGGGTGAGAGAGCAGTACTTC. Protein: CASIRTGRVREQYF.

Only one count was recorded for this clone. V usage is TRBV27 and J usage is TRBJ2-3; weak D call: TRBD2 (6 bases). With 5 bases removed from V and 1 base from J, the gap between germline ends came to 16 bases. CDR1 and CDR2 (germline): MNHEY, SMNVEV (reference sequence). CDR3 length: 16 residues. The CDR3 reads CASSIGGWGGTDTQYF. CDR3 nucleotide sequence: TGTGCCAGCAGTATCGGAGGGTGGGGGGGCACAGATACGCAGTATTTT.

CDR3: CASSPVTGSGNTIYF. As DNA, the CDR3 is TGTGCCAGCAGCCCAGTCACAGGGTCTGGAAACACCATATATTTT. The rearrangement joins TRBV14 to TRBJ1-3, with a tentative D call TRBD1 (6 bases). The CDR3 has 15 amino acids. The V end was cut by 4 bases, the J end by 1 base, with 11 bases between. The germline gives CDR1 SGHDN, CDR2 FVKESK. Variable domain in full (rest from reference TRBV14 and TRBJ1-3): EAGVTQFPSHSVIEKGQTVTLRCDPISGHDNLYWYRRVMGKEIKFLLHFVKESKQDESGMPNNRFLAERTGGTYSTLKVQPAELEDSGVYFCASSPVTGSGNTIYFGEGSWLTVV.

This clone was picked up a small number of times. The chain recombines TRBV9 with TRBJ2-1, with TRBD2 matching 11 bases. The CDR3 consists of 16 residues. V lost 3 bases, J lost 0 bases, and 2 bases stayed unmatched. Germline V gives CDR1 SGDLS, CDR2 YYNGEE. In DNA form, the CDR3 reads TGTGCCAGCAGCGCTCTAGCGGGGGGCTCCTACAATGAGCAGTTCTTC. Protein: CASSALAGGSYNEQFF.

J is TRBJ2-7 and V is TRBV10-3, with D maybe TRBD2 (5 bases). V lost 10 bases and J 5 bases, leaving 21 bases between the germline ends. Germline values: CDR1 ENHRY, CDR2 SYGVKD. CDR3 size: 14 residues. CDR3 in amino acids: CASTRGSSKDEQYF. CDR3 sequence (DNA): TGTGCCAGCACCCGAGGGTCCTCTAAGGACGAGCAGTACTTC.

This clone was picked up one time. The CDR3 nucleotides are TGCAGCGCTCACGTAGCGGGAGAGGTCTACGAGCAGTACTTC. This encodes CSAHVAGEVYEQYF. The chain carries TRBV29-1 and TRBJ2-7; TRBD2 aligns across 9 bases. The CDR3 is made up of 14 amino acids. Trimming at V came to 7 bases and at J to 3 bases, leaving 10 bases not matched to a gene. Germline V gene sequence: CDR1 SQVTM, CDR2 ANQGSEA.

The chain links TRBV11-2 to TRBJ2-1; the match to TRBD2 covers 12 bases. CDR1 and CDR2 (germline): SGHAT, FQNNGV. V dropped 6 bases and J dropped 2; count of bases not matched to a gene: 11. The CDR3 is 18 residues long. For the CDR3, the DNA is TGTGCCAGCAGTCCAATTTGGACTAGCGGGATCCCCTACAATGAGCAGTTCTTC. Its protein is CASSPIWTSGIPYNEQFF.

CDR3 region: CASSPTSGHEQYF. In DNA form, the CDR3 reads TGTGCCAGCTCTCCGACTAGCGGACACGAGCAGTACTTC. The gene calls are TRBV27 and TRBJ2-7; 9 bases are a match to TRBD2. The CDR3 extends over 13 amino acids. The V gene end was trimmed by 8 bases and the J gene end by 5 bases; junction bases not matched to a gene: 7. The germline V gene has CDR1 MNHEY and CDR2 SMNVEV (reference sequence).

The V gene is TRBV6-6, the J gene TRBJ1-1; D is ambiguous. This CDR3 region has 13 residues. V lost 0 bases and J 1 base, leaving 3 bases between the germline ends. The germline CDR1 and CDR2 sequences are MNHNY and SVGAGI (reference sequence). CDR3 protein: CASSYSRNTEAFF. The CDR3 DNA reads as TGTGCCAGCAGTTACTCCAGGAACACTGAAGCTTTCTTT.

The V gene is TRBV4-1, the J gene TRBJ1-5; D possibly corresponds to TRBD1 (5 bases). From germline, CDR1 is MGHRA and CDR2 YSYEKL. V was cut by 7 bases and J by 1 base, with 14 bases left in between. This CDR3 comprises 15 residues. CDR3 residues: CASTLMAGSNQPQHF. CDR3 bases: TGCGCCAGCACCCTCATGGCAGGGAGCAATCAGCCCCAGCATTTT.

This chain joins TRBV2 and TRBJ1-5; D not certain. With 8 bases removed from V and 0 bases from J, the gap between germline ends came to 11 bases. CDR3 size: 14 residues. From germline, CDR1 is SNHLY and CDR2 FYNNEI. CDR3 DNA: TGTGCCAGCTCCAGATCTTATAGCAATCAGCCCCAGCATTTT. This encodes CASSRSYSNQPQHF.

V gene TRBV7-9 combines with J gene TRBJ2-7; 9 nucleotides line up with TRBD1. Germline trimming cut 5 bases from V and 2 bases from J; bases unmatched to any gene: 4. The germline V gene has CDR1 SEHNR and CDR2 FQNEAQ (reference sequence). This CDR3 spans 14 amino acids. The DNA of the CDR3 is TGTGCCAGCAGCCCCGGGACAGGGACCTACGAGCAGTACTTC. Protein product: CASSPGTGTYEQYF.

The chain links TRBV5-6 to TRBJ2-5; D is uncertain. Germline V lookup: CDR1 SGHDT, CDR2 YYEEEE. This CDR3 contains 13 residues. Trimming left V 2 bases short and J 5 bases short, with 10 bases between. The CDR3 loop is CASSFELPETQYF. CDR3 DNA: TGTGCCAGCAGCTTTGAGCTACCGGAGACCCAGTACTTC.

The J gene is TRBJ1-2, the V gene TRBV10-3, with D perhaps matching TRBD1 (5 bases). Looked up from germline, CDR1 is ENHRY and CDR2 is SYGVKD. V was pared by 6 bases and J by 0 bases, with 11 bases between. The CDR3 is 14 residues long. In DNA, the CDR3 is TGTGCCATCAGCCCGACAGAGACTAACTATGGCTACACCTTC. Translating it yields CAISPTETNYGYTF.

The chain links TRBV9 to TRBJ2-3, with 12 bases lining up with TRBD2. This CDR3 region has 15 residues. From germline, CDR1 is SGDLS and CDR2 YYNGEE. The V and J ends lost 0 bases and 8 bases, in that order; junction bases with no gene match: 4. DNA for the CDR3: TGTGCCAGCAGCGTAGGACTAGCGGGAGTCGGTACGCAGTATTTT. Its translation: CASSVGLAGVGTQYF. The full variable domain, in which reference TRBV9 and TRBJ2-3 provide the parts outside the CDR3, is DSGVTQTPKHLITATGQRVTLRCSPRSGDLSVYWYQQSLDQGLQFLIQYYNGEERAKGNILERFSAQQFPDLHSELNLSSLELGDSALYFCASSVGLAGVGTQYFGPGTRLTVL.

The chain couples TRBV4-1 to TRBJ2-3; maybe TRBD2 (5 bases). Germline CDR1 MGHRA, CDR2 YSYEKL. This CDR3 has 15 amino acids. V lost 1 base and J lost 3, with 11 bases in between. CDR3 bases: TGCGCCAGCAGCCAAGTCGGGGATCGGACAGATACGCAGTATTTT. Its protein is CASSQVGDRTDTQYF.

This clone was seen only a few times. This rearrangement joins TRBV7-9 to TRBJ2-2; 9 bases agree with TRBD1. The CDR3 consists of 16 residues. The V segment lost 6 bases and the J segment 4 bases; nucleotides outside the gene matches: 9. Looked up from germline, CDR1 is SEHNR and CDR2 is FQNEAQ (reference sequence). The CDR3 bases are TGTGCCAGCAGACCAACGGACAGGGGCGGCACCGGGGAGCTGTTTTTT. Its protein product is CASRPTDRGGTGELFF. The entire variable domain, with the rest obtained from reference TRBV7-9 and TRBJ2-2, is as follows: DTGVSQNPRHKITKRGQNVTFRCDPISEHNRLYWYRQTLGQGPEFLTYFQNEAQLEKSRLLSDRFSAERPKGSFSTLEIQRTEQGDSAMYLCASRPTDRGGTGELFFGEGSRLTVL.

The CDR3 DNA reads as TGTGCCAGCAGGAAAGACACGGGGGGGAGCGGGGAGCTGTTTTTT. Its protein is CASRKDTGGSGELFF. The chain couples TRBV2 to TRBJ2-2; 8 bases are a match to TRBD2. The J segment lost 7 bases and the V segment lost 6 bases, leaving 10 bases of the junction unmatched. Germline V lookup: CDR1 SNHLY, CDR2 FYNNEI. This CDR3 contains 15 residues.